This T cell receptor (beta chain) was sequenced in a study of OX40 agonist ivuxolimab in advanced cancers. Study details: Administration of intravenous ivuxolimab to patients occurred every 2 weeks at 0.01 to 10 mg/kg.

Clones were sequenced by immunoSEQ multiplex PCR, and TCRdb holds only the in-frame ones, with some missing. The sample comprises about 21,000 clones, 83% of which are singletons, and about a fifth rests with the top ten. With autoimmune disease history or systemic immunosuppression, patients were excluded. V lost 3 bases to trimming and J lost 8 bases; unmatched junction nucleotides: 6. The CDR3 totals 13 residues. CDR1 WSHSY and CDR2 SAAADI come from the germline V gene. The rearrangement joins TRBV10-2 to TRBJ1-1, with 7 bases aligning to TRBD1. The input for sequencing was CD4+ or CD8+ T cells sorted from blood, taken in a trial of the OX40 agonist ivuxolimab. This clonotype was obtained from an adult with an advanced solid tumor such as melanoma, head and neck, liver or kidney cancer. CDR3 DNA sequence: TGCGCCAGCAGTGACCTAACAGGGGACGAAGCTTTCTTT. It translates to CASSDLTGDEAFF.